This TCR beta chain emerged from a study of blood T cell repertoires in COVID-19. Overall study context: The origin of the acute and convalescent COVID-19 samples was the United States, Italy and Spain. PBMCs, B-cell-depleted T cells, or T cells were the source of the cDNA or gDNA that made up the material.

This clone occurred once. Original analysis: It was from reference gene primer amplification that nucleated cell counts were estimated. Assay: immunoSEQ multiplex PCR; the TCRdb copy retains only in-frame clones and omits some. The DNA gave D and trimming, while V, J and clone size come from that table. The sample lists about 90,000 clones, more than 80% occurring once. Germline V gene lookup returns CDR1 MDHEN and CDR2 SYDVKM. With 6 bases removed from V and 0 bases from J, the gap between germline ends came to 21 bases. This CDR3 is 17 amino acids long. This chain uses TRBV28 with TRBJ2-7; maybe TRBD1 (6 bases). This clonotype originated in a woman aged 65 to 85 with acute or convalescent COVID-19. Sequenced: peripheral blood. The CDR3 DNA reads TGTGCCAGCAGCCAAATAAGGGGGACCAGGTCCTCCTACGAGCAGTACTTC. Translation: CASSQIRGTRSSYEQYF.